The 10 T cell receptor beta chains below all came from one sample that was sequenced in a study of T cell clonality in common variable immunodeficiency. Clones were read by immunoSEQ multiplex PCR, and TCRdb kept only the in-frame ones, dropping some. This sample comprises fewer than 75,000 clones, none seen once only. Material for sequencing was peripheral blood mononuclear cells. The receptor set was obtained from a person between 18 and 75 years old in good health.

With respect to this clone: One end of the junction fails to match germline, which may point to a read error. The read ends 3 residues shy of where the CDR3 ends; the end is completed using the germline J gene. The rearrangement joins TRBV5-4 to TRBJ2-7, with 9 bases that match TRBD1. From germline, CDR1 is SGHNT and CDR2 YYREEE (reference sequence). This CDR3 is built from 14 residues. The CDR3 bases that were read are TGTGCCGGCAGCTCGGGGACAGGGCACTACGAG. Its translation: CAGSSGTGHYE. The entire CDR3 sequence reads CAGSSGTGHYEQYF.

This clone showed up many times. The CDR3 goes on 3 residues after the read ends, and that part is filled in from the germline J gene. The V call is TRBV7-9, the J call TRBJ2-7; 10 bases fit TRBD1. The CDR3 is 15 residues long. The junction had 5 bases not matched to a gene; V was cut back by 5 bases and J by 1 base. From germline, CDR1 is SEHNR and CDR2 FQNEAQ (reference sequence). CDR3 residues: CASSHGTGVSYEQYF. CDR3 bases read: TGTGCCAGCAGCCACGGGACAGGGGTATCCTACGAG.

This clone was seen at least ten times. The CDR3 extends 3 residues past the end of the read, so its final part is completed from the germline J gene. The chain has TRBV5-4 and TRBJ1-2, with D perhaps TRBD1 (5 bases). Trimming stripped 4 bases from V and 2 bases from J, with 12 bases between. The CDR3 runs to 14 residues. The germline gives CDR1 SGHNT, CDR2 YYREEE (reference sequence). The part of the CDR3 DNA that was read is TGTGCCAGCAGCCGTGGCCAGGGAAACTATGGC. As protein: CASSRGQGNYG. The whole CDR3 sequence is CASSRGQGNYGYTF.

This clone was recorded at least ten times. The read ends 3 residues before the CDR3 terminus; that terminus is restored from the germline J gene. This rearrangement joins TRBV5-1 to TRBJ2-2; TRBD2 matches 8 bases. CDR3 size: 16 residues. CDR1 is SGHRS and CDR2 is YFSETQ in the germline V gene. Losses at the gene ends were 4 bases for V and 7 bases for J; bases not matched to a gene: 12. CDR3 DNA (partial): TGCGCCAGCAGCGGGCATGGCGGGAGGTCCGGCGGGGAG. Protein product: CASSGHGGRSGGE. The entire CDR3 protein reads CASSGHGGRSGGELFF.

In this sample, this clone turned up many times. The sequence runs out 3 residues before the end of the CDR3; the remainder is reconstructed from the germline J gene. The genes are TRBV7-3 and TRBJ2-1; 11 bases agree with TRBD1. Germline V gives CDR1 SGHTA, CDR2 FQGTGA. There are 15 residues in the CDR3. V trimming: 5 bases; J trimming: 4 bases; junction bases outside the gene matches: 4. Incomplete CDR3 DNA: TGTGCCAGCAGCCCCGGGACAGGGGGGTACAATGAG. Protein product: CASSPGTGGYNE. The whole CDR3 protein reads CASSPGTGGYNEQFF.

This clone was detected ten times or more. The sequence runs out 3 residues before the end of the CDR3; the remainder is reconstructed from the germline J gene. The chain joins TRBV20-1 to TRBJ1-2; D is undetermined. CDR1 is DFQATT and CDR2 is SNEGSKA in the germline V gene (reference sequence). This CDR3 region has 14 residues. V shed 2 bases and J shed 5 bases, with 15 bases lying between them. The DNA read from the CDR3 is TGCAGTGCTAGATCCGGACCGCGGGAGTATGGC. It is translated as CSARSGPREYG. The full CDR3 sequence reads CSARSGPREYGYTF.

Ten or more counts support this clone. The read is 3 residues too short to cover the CDR3 end, so that end is filled in from the germline J gene. J is TRBJ2-5 and V is TRBV10-3; maybe TRBD2 (7 bases). The CDR3 runs to 15 residues. CDR1 ENHRY and CDR2 SYGVKD come from the germline V gene. With 2 bases removed from V and 4 bases from J, the gap between germline ends came to 14 bases. The part of the CDR3 DNA that was read is TGTGCCATCAGTGAGACAGGGAGGGGTGGAGAGACC. It encodes CAISETGRGGET. The CDR3 in full is CAISETGRGGETQYF.

This clone appeared many times. With the read ending 3 residues before the CDR3 end, the germline J gene is used to fill in that end. The gene calls are TRBV7-2 and TRBJ2-3; D tentatively fits TRBD1 or TRBD2 (5 bases each). This CDR3 spans 14 amino acids. V dropped 4 bases and J dropped 5 bases, with 13 bases sitting between them. Germline V CDR1 and CDR2: SGHTA, FQGNSA. CDR3 bases read: TGTGCCAGCAGCTCCCAGGGAGTGGGAGATACG. Encoded protein: CASSSQGVGDT. The whole CDR3 region reads CASSSQGVGDTQYF.

This clone showed up many times. The read halts 3 residues ahead of the CDR3 end, with the missing end drawn from the germline J gene. The chain carries TRBV4-1 and TRBJ2-1; D possibly corresponds to TRBD1 (6 bases). This CDR3 region has 14 residues. With 0 bases removed from V and 8 bases from J, the gap between germline ends came to 11 bases. The germline V gene has CDR1 MGHRA and CDR2 YSYEKL. CDR3 region: CASSQDGTLDEQFF. The sequenced CDR3 bases are TGCGCCAGCAGCCAAGATGGGACACTTGATGAG.

This clone came up many times. The read ends 3 residues early relative to the CDR3; the germline J gene fills the gap. The V call is TRBV5-1, the J call TRBJ2-7; 10 bases line up with TRBD1. With V trimmed by 3 bases and J by 2 bases, 11 bases remained unmatched. The germline V gene has CDR1 SGHRS and CDR2 YFSETQ. The CDR3 has 17 residues. The part of the CDR3 DNA that was read is TGCGCCAGCAGCTCATCGCGATTCGACAGGGGGCCCTACGAG. Its protein product is CASSSSRFDRGPYE. The entire CDR3 sequence reads CASSSSRFDRGPYEQYF.